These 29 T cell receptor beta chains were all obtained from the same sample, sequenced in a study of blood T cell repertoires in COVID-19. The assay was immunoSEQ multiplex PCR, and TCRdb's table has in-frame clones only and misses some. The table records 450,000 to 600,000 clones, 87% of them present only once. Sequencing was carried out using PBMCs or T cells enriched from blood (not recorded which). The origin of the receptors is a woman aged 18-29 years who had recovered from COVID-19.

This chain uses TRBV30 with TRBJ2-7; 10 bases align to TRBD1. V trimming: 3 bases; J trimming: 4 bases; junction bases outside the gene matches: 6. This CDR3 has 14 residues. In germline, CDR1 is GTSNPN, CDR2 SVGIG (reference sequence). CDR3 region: CAWSRDRGRYEQYF. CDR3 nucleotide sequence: TGTGCCTGGAGCCGAGACAGGGGGCGGTACGAGCAGTACTTC.

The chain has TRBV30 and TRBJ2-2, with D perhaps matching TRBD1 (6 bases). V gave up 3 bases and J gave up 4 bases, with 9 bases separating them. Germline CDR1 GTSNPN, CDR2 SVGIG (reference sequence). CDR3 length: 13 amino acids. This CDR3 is CAWSLGATGELFF. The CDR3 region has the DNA TGTGCCTGGAGCCTGGGGGCCACCGGGGAGCTGTTTTTT.

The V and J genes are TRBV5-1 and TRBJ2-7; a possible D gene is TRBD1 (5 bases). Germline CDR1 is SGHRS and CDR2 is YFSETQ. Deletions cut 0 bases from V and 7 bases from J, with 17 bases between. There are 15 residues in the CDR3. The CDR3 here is CASSLDGQVIGEQYF. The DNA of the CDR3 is TGCGCCAGCAGCTTGGATGGACAAGTTATTGGGGAGCAGTACTTC.

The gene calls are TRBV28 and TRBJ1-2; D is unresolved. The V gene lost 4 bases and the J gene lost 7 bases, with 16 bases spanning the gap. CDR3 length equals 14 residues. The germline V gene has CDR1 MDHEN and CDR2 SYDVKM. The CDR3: CASSSIDTFGGYTF. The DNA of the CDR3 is TGTGCCAGCAGTTCAATCGACACCTTCGGTGGCTACACCTTC.

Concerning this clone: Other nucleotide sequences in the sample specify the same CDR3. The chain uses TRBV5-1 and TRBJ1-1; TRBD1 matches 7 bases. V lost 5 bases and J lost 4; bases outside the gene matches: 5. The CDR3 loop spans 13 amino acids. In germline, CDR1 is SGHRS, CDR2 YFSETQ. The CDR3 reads CASSLNRGTEAFF. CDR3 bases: TGCGCCAGCAGTTTAAACAGGGGCACTGAAGCTTTCTTT.

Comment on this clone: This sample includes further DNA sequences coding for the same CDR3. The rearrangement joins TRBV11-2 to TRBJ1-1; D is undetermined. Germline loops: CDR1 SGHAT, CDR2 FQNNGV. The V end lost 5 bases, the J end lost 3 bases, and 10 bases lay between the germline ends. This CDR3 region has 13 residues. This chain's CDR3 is CASSLLQDTEAFF. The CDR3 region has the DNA TGTGCCAGCAGCCTTCTCCAGGACACTGAAGCTTTCTTT.

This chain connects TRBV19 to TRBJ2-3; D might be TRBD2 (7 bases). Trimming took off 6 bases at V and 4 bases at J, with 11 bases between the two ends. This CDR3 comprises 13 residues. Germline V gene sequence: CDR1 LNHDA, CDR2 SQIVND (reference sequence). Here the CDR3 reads CASSGGQSDTQYF. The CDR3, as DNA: TGTGCCAGTAGCGGGGGGCAGTCAGATACGCAGTATTTT.

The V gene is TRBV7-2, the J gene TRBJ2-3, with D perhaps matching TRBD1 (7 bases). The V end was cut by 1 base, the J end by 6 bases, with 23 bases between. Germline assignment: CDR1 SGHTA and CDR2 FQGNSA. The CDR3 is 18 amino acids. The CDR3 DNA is TGTGCCAGCAGCTTAGTGTTTCGGGCGCAGGGGGGTCTGGATACGCAGTATTTT. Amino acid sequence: CASSLVFRAQGGLDTQYF. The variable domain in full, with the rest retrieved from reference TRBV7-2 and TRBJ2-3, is GAGVSQSPSNKVTEKGKDVELRCDPISGHTALYWYRQSLGQGLEFLIYFQGNSAPDKSGLPSDRFSAERTGGSVSTLTIQRTQQEDSAVYLCASSLVFRAQGGLDTQYFGPGTRLTVL.

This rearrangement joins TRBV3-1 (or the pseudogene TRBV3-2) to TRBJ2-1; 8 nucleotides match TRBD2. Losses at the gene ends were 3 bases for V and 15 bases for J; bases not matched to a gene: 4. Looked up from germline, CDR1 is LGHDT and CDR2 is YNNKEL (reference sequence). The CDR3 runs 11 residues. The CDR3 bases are TGTGCCAGCAGCCACGGGGGGGCGTGGTTCTTC. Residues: CASSHGGAWFF.

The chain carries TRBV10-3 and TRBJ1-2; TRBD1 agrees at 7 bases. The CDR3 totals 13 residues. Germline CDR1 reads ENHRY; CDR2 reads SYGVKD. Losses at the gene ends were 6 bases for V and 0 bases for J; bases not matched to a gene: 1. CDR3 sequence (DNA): TGTGCCATCAGACAGGGGACTAACTATGGCTACACCTTC. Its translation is CAIRQGTNYGYTF.

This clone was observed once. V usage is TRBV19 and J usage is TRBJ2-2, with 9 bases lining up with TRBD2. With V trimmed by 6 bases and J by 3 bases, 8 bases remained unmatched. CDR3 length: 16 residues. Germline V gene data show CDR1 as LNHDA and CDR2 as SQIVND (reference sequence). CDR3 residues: CASRTLAGQDTGELFF. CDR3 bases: TGTGCCAGTAGGACACTAGCGGGTCAAGACACCGGGGAGCTGTTTTTT.

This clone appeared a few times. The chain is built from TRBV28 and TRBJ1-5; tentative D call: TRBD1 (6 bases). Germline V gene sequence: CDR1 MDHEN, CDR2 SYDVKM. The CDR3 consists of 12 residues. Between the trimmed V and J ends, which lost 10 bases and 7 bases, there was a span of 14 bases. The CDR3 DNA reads TGTGCCACCCAACAGGGTCAACAGCCCCAGCATTTT. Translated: CATQQGQQPQHF.

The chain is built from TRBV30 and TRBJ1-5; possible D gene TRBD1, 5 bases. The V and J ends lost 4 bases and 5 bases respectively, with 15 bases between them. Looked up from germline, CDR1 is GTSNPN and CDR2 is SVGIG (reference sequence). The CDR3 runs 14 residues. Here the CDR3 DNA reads TGTGCCTGGACCGCCATCCTAGGGGATCAGCCCCAGCATTTT. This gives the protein CAWTAILGDQPQHF.

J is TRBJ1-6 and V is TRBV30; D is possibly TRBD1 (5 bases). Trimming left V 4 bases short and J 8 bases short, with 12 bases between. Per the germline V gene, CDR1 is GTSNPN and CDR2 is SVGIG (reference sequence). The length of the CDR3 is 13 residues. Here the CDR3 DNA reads TGTGCCTGGAACCGGGGGGAAGATTCACCCCTCCACTTT. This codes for CAWNRGEDSPLHF.

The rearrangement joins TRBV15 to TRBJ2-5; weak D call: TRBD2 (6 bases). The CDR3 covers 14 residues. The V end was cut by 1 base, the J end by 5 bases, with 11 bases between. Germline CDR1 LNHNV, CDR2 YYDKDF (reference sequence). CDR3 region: CATSRGGVGETQYF. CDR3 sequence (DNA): TGTGCCACCAGCAGAGGGGGGGTCGGGGAGACCCAGTACTTC.

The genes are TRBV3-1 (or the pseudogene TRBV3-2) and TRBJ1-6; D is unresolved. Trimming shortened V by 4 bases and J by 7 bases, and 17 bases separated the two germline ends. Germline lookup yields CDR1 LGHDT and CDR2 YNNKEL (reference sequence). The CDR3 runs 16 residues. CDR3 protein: CASSLSGYSPNSPLHF. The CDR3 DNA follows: TGTGCCAGCAGCCTCAGCGGGTACAGCCCAAATTCACCCCTCCACTTT.

Written as DNA, the CDR3 is TGTGCCAGCACCCCCGGGAGAGGCTATGACACTGAAGCTTTCTTT. Its protein product is CASTPGRGYDTEAFF. The rearrangement uses TRBV5-6 and TRBJ1-1; D gene unclear. Trimming took 6 bases from V and 3 from J, leaving 18 bases between them. The germline CDR1 and CDR2 sequences are SGHDT and YYEEEE. The CDR3 consists of 15 residues. Supplemented by reference TRBV5-6 and TRBJ1-1, the full variable domain reads DAGVTQSPTHLIKTRGQQVTLRCSPKSGHDTVSWYQQALGQGPQFIFQYYEEEERQRGNFPDRFSGHQFPNYSSELNVNALLLGDSALYLCASTPGRGYDTEAFFGQGTRLTVV.

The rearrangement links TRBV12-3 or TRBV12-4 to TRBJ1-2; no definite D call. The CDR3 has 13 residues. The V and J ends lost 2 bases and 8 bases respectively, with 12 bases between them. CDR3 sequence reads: CASSLIRDSGYTF. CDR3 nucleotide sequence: TGTGCCAGCAGTTTAATACGAGATTCGGGCTACACCTTC.

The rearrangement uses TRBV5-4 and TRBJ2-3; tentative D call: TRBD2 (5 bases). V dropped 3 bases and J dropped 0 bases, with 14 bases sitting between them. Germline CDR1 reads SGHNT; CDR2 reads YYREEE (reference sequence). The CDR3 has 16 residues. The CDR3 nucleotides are TGTGCCAGCAGCTCCGACCGTAGGACTAGCACAGATACGCAGTATTTT. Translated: CASSSDRRTSTDTQYF.

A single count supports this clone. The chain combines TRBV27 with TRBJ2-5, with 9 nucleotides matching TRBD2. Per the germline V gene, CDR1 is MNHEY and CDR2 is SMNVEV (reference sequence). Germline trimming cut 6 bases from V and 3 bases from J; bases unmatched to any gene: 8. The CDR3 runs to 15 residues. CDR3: CASRFLRGGKETQYF. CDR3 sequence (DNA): TGTGCCAGCAGGTTTCTGCGGGGGGGCAAAGAGACCCAGTACTTC.

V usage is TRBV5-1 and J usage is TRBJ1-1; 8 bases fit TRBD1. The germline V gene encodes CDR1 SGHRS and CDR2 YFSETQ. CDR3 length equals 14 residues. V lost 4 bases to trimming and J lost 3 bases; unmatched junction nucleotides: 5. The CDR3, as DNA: TGCGCCAGCAGCACCTTACAGGGGGACACTGAAGCTTTCTTT. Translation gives CASSTLQGDTEAFF.

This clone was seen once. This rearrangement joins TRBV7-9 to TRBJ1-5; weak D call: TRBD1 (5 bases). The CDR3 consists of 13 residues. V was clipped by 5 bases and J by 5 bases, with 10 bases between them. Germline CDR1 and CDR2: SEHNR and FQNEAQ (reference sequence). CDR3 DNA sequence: TGTGCCAGCAGCCGGACAAAAGATCAGCCCCAGCATTTT. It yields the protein CASSRTKDQPQHF.

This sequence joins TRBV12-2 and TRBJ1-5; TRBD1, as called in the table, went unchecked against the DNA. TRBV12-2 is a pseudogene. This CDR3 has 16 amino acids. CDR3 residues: CASRLRVGTVNQPQHF. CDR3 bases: TGTGCAAGTCGCTTACGGGTCGGGACAGTCAATCAGCCCCAGCATTTT.

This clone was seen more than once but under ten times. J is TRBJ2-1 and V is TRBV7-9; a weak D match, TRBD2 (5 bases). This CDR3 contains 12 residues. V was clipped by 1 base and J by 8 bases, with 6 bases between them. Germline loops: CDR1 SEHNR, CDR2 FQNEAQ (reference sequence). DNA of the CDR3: TGTGCCAGCAGCTTAGACGGGGATGAGCAGTTCTTC. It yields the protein CASSLDGDEQFF.

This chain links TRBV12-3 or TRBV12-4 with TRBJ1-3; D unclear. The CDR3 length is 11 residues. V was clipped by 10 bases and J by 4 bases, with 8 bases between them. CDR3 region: CATGSGNTIYF. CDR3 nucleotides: TGTGCCACTGGGAGCGGAAACACCATATATTTT.

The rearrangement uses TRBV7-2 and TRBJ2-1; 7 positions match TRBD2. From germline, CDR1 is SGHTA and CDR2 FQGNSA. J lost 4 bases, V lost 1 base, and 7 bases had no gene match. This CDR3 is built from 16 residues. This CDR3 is CASSLGGGTTYNEQFF. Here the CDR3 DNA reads TGTGCCAGCAGCTTAGGTGGGGGGACTACTTACAATGAGCAGTTCTTC.

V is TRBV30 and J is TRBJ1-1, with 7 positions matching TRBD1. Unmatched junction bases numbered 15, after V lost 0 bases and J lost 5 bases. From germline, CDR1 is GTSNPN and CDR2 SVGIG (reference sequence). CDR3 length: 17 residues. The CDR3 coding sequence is TGTGCCTGGAGTGTACGGCTTAGGGGTCGCAGGGGGACTGAAGCTTTCTTT. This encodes CAWSVRLRGRRGTEAFF.

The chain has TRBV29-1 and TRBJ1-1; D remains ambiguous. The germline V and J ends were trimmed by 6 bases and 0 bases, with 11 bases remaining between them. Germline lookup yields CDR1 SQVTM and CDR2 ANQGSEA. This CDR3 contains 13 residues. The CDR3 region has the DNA TGCAGCGTGCGCCGGGATTTGAACACTGAAGCTTTCTTT. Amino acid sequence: CSVRRDLNTEAFF.

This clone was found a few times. The CDR3 region is CASSLEGHIEQFF. In nucleotides, the CDR3 is TGCGCCAGCAGCTTGGAGGGGCATATTGAGCAGTTCTTC. V usage is TRBV5-1 and J usage is TRBJ2-1; a possible D gene is TRBD1 (5 bases). The V end was cut by 0 bases, the J end by 9 bases, with 10 bases between. Germline V gives CDR1 SGHRS, CDR2 YFSETQ. CDR3 length: 13 amino acids.